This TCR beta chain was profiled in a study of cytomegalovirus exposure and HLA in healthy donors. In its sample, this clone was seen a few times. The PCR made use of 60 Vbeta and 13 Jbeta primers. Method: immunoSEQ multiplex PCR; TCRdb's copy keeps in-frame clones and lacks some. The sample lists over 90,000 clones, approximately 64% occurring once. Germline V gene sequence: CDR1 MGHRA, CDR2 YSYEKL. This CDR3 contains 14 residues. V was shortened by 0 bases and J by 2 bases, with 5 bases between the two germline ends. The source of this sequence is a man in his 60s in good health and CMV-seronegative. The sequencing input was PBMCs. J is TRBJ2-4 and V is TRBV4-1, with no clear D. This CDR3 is CASSQDPTKNIQYF. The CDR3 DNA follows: TGCGCCAGCAGCCAAGACCCTACCAAAAACATTCAGTACTTC.